This is a list of T cell receptor beta chains from one sample in a study of vaccination and CD4 T cells after COVID-19. MiXCR, applied by TCRdb to the PCR reads, yields one record per CDR3 protein. The table lists about 18,000 distinct CDR3 sequences, 70% of them singletons. These receptors are not linked to any known antigen. The sample taken for sequencing was CD4+ T cells from blood, cultured in vitro. These receptors all come from a human donor who had recovered from COVID-19. Both conserved end residues are part of each CDR3. D genes are given only for firm matches. Not every row has a clone size; where given, it reads once, few, many or a size class.

V gene	clone size	D gene	J gene	CDR3 DNA	CDR3 protein
TRBV6-4	few	-	TRBJ1-5	TGTGCCAGTCCTCTTACCCTACTTAAGCCGGGAGGGAGACGTCAGCCCCAGCATTTT	CASPLTLLKPGGRRQPQHF
TRBV15	-	-	TRBJ1-2	TGTGCCACCAGCAGAGATCCGGGGGCAGTGTCTGGCTACACCTTC	CATSRDPGAVSGYTF
TRBV19	-	TRBD1	TRBJ2-1	TGTGCCAGTAGTAGACAGGGGGGAAATGAGCAGTTCTTC	CASSRQGGNEQFF
TRBV20-1	-	-	TRBJ2-3	TGCAGTGCTAACATAGCGGCCCTCCTCACAGATACGCAGTATTTT	CSANIAALLTDTQYF
TRBV20-1	once	-	TRBJ1-3	TGCAGTGCTCCCGCCTTTGTATCTGGAAACACCATATATTTT	CSAPAFVSGNTIYF
TRBV20-1	few	-	TRBJ1-2	TGCAGTTCCTTTCACTATGGCTACACCTTC	CSSFHYGYTF
TRBV20-1	few	-	TRBJ1-5	TGCAGTGCTCCTCCGGGTCTTAATCAGCCCCAGCATTTT	CSAPPGLNQPQHF
TRBV15	-	TRBD1	TRBJ1-3	TGTGCCACCAGCAGACGGACAGGGGTCACTGGAAACACCATATATTTT	CATSRRTGVTGNTIYF
TRBV20-1	few	-	TRBJ1-5	TGCAGTGCCGGGGAACCCGAAGGGCATTTT	CSAGEPEGHF
TRBV20-1	few	-	TRBJ2-3	TGCAGTGCTCGGGAGCCCATTACAGATACGCAGTATTTT	CSAREPITDTQYF
TRBV19	-	TRBD2	TRBJ2-3	TGTGCCAGTAGTAACCTAGCGGGCCCTTTCCCAGGCACAGATACGCAGTATTTT	CASSNLAGPFPGTDTQYF
TRBV28	-	-	TRBJ2-1	TGTGCCAGCAGTTTATCCAGTGTCAATGAGCAGTTCTTC	CASSLSSVNEQFF
TRBV6-1	-	-	TRBJ2-3	TGTGCCAGCAGCCGGAAAGATACGCAGTATTTT	CASSRKDTQYF
TRBV2	-	-	TRBJ1-2	TGTGCCAGCAATGGGGAGGGGAAGCTCTATGGCTACACCTTC	CASNGEGKLYGYTF
TRBV2	-	-	TRBJ2-1	TGTGCCAGCAGTGACAGGGGGAGGGACCAGTTCTTC	CASSDRGRDQFF
TRBV27	once	-	TRBJ2-2	TGTGCCAGCAGTCCAAGGACCGGTAGGGACACCGGGGAGCTGTTTTTT	CASSPRTGRDTGELFF
TRBV20-1	medium-sized	-	TRBJ1-5	TGCAGTGCTCCCCCGGACACCGTGGGACAGCCCCAGCATTTT	CSAPPDTVGQPQHF
TRBV11-1	-	-	TRBJ1-2	TGTGCCAGCAGCCCAGGAGGTACAGGGACCTATGGCTACACCTTC	CASSPGGTGTYGYTF
TRBV7-2	-	TRBD1	TRBJ2-7	TGTGCCAGCAGCCCACGAGGGGGCCAAGCCTACGAGCAGTACTTC	CASSPRGGQAYEQYF
TRBV24-1	-	-	TRBJ1-5	TGTGCCACCCAAATCCGGGGCCAGCCCCAGCATTTT	CATQIRGQPQHF
TRBV7-3	-	-	TRBJ2-3	TGTGCCAGCAGCTTAAGGGGACTGACGACAGATACGCAGTATTTT	CASSLRGLTTDTQYF
TRBV2	once	-	TRBJ1-2	TGTGCCAGCATCGGGGGGAACTATGGCTACACCTTC	CASIGGNYGYTF
TRBV7-2	few	-	TRBJ2-5	TGTGCCAGCAGCTTCGGGCAGGCACAGACCCAGTACTTC	CASSFGQAQTQYF
TRBV20-1	-	TRBD2	TRBJ2-1	TGCAGTGCTAGAGAAGCGGGACGCTCCTACAATGAGCAGTTCTTC	CSAREAGRSYNEQFF
TRBV28	-	-	TRBJ2-3	TGTGCCAGCAGTTTATTATTGCGGAGGAGCACAGATACGCAGTATTTT	CASSLLLRRSTDTQYF
TRBV27	-	-	TRBJ1-5	TGTGCCAGCAGTTTCCAGGAAAATCAGCCCCAGCATTTT	CASSFQENQPQHF
TRBV7-2	-	-	TRBJ2-3	TGTGCCAGCAGCTTAGGTTGGGATACGCAGTATTTT	CASSLGWDTQYF
TRBV7-8	-	-	TRBJ1-2	TGTGCCAGCAGCTTATCCTTGGGACAAGGCTATGGCTACACCTTC	CASSLSLGQGYGYTF
TRBV11-3	-	-	TRBJ1-1	TGTGCCAGCCCGCCTAACGATCGTAGGGGGACTGAAGCTTTCTTT	CASPPNDRRGTEAFF
TRBV30	-	-	TRBJ1-1	TGTGCCGCAGATAGGGTGGGCACTGAAGCTTTCTTT	CAADRVGTEAFF
TRBV28	-	-	TRBJ2-7	TGTGCCAGCAGTCGACACGGGGGATGGGCCTACGAGCAGTACTTC	CASSRHGGWAYEQYF
TRBV7-2	-	TRBD2	TRBJ2-3	TGTGCCAGCAGCCTCAGCGGGATGGGGGATACGCAGTATTTT	CASSLSGMGDTQYF
TRBV7-2	once	TRBD2	TRBJ2-5	TGTGCCAGCAGCGGGACTAGCGGGAGGGTGGGAGAGACCCAGTACTTC	CASSGTSGRVGETQYF
TRBV24-1	-	-	TRBJ2-2	TGTGCCACCAGTGATCCAGCGGTGCCCACCGGGGAGCTGTTTTTT	CATSDPAVPTGELFF
TRBV20-1	-	TRBD1	TRBJ1-2	TGCAGTGCTAGAGGGGGACAGGACAACTATGGCTACACCTTC	CSARGGQDNYGYTF
TRBV7-7	-	TRBD2	TRBJ2-2	TGTGCCAGCAGCTTAGCCAGAGCGGGGGTAGCCGGGGAGCTGTTTTTT	CASSLARAGVAGELFF
TRBV6-5	few	TRBD1	TRBJ1-5	TGTGCCAGCAGTTACGGAACAGGGGGCACACGTCAGCCCCAGCATTTT	CASSYGTGGTRQPQHF
TRBV6-1	-	TRBD1	TRBJ1-1	TGTGCCAGCAGTCCAGACAGGGGCGCTACCAAGAACACTGAAGCTTTCTTT	CASSPDRGATKNTEAFF
TRBV7-2	few	-	TRBJ1-1	TGTGCCAGCAGCTTAGAACGGAACACTGAAGCTTTCTTT	CASSLERNTEAFF
TRBV7-7	-	TRBD1	TRBJ1-1	TGTGCTAGCAGCCCAGGGACAGGGGGAAAAGCTTTCTTT	CASSPGTGGKAFF
TRBV7-6	-	-	TRBJ1-5	TGTGCCAGCAGTCCTTGGGGTCCTGGAAATCAGCCCCAGCATTTT	CASSPWGPGNQPQHF
TRBV27	-	-	TRBJ1-2	TGTGCCAGTAGGGGCACCCGGAACTCACCCTATGGCTACACCTTC	CASRGTRNSPYGYTF
TRBV15	few	-	TRBJ1-5	TGTGCCACCACCAACGATCCTATGCGGGGGCCCCAGCATTTT	CATTNDPMRGPQHF
TRBV19	-	TRBD2	TRBJ2-3	TGTGCCAGTAGTAGGCTAGCGGGCCCTCCTAGCACAGATACGCAGTATTTT	CASSRLAGPPSTDTQYF
TRBV14	-	-	TRBJ2-7	TGTGCCAGCAGCGAAGTCGGAAAAACCTACGAGCAGTACTTC	CASSEVGKTYEQYF
TRBV10-1	-	-	TRBJ2-5	TGCGCCAGCAGTGAGTCTGTCGCTGGCCTCCAGGGGACCCAGTACTTC	CASSESVAGLQGTQYF
TRBV7-9	-	TRBD1	TRBJ2-7	TGTGCCAGCGCCGGGGACAGGGCCACCTACGAGCAGTACTTC	CASAGDRATYEQYF
TRBV20-1	-	-	TRBJ2-6	TGCAGTGCTAGTTATCCTCGGGGGACTGGGGCCAACGTCCTGACTTTC	CSASYPRGTGANVLTF
TRBV20-1	-	TRBD1	TRBJ1-4	TGCAGTGCAGGGACAGCCGCAACTAATGAAAAACTGTTTTTT	CSAGTAATNEKLFF
TRBV7-2	-	-	TRBJ2-7	TGTGCCAGCAGCTACGACTACCCCAGCTCCTACGAGCAGTACTTC	CASSYDYPSSYEQYF
TRBV29-1	-	-	TRBJ2-3	TGCAGCCTTGGGGAGAGGGATACGCAGTATTTT	CSLGERDTQYF
TRBV6-1	-	-	TRBJ1-2	TGTGCCAGCATTATGGGAGACTATGGCTACACCTTC	CASIMGDYGYTF
TRBV24-1	-	TRBD2	TRBJ2-3	TGTGCCACCCGGGGGGGGACCTTGGGTACGCAGTATTTT	CATRGGTLGTQYF
TRBV6-1	-	-	TRBJ2-5	TGTGCCAGCACCCCCGGGGGCCCGGCCCAGTACTTC	CASTPGGPAQYF